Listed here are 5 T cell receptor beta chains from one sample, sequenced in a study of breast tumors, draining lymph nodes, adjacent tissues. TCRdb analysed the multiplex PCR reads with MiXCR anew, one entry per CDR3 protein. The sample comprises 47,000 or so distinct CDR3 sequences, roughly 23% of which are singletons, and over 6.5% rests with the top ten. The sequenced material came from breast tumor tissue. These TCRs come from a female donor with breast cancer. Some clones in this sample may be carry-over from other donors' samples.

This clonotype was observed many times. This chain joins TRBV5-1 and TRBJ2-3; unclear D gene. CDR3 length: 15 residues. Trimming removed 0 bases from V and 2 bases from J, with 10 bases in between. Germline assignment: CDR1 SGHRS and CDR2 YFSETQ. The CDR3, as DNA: TGCGCCAGCAGCTTGGTTGGGTCTGCCACAGATACGCAGTATTTT. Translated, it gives CASSLVGSATDTQYF.

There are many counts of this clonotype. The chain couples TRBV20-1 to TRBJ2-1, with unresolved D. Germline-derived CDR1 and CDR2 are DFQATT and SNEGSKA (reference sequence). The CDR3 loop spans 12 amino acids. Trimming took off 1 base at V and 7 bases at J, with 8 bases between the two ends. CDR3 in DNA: TGCAGTGCTAGAGCTGATAGGAATGAGCAGTTCTTC. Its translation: CSARADRNEQFF.

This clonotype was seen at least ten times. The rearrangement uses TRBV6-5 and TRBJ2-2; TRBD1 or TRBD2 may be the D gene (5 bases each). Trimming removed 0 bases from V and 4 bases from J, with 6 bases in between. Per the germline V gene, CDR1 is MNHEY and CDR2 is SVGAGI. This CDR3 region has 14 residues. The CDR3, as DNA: TGTGCCAGCAGTTACTCCGGGACCACCGGGGAGCTGTTTTTT. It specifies CASSYSGTTGELFF.

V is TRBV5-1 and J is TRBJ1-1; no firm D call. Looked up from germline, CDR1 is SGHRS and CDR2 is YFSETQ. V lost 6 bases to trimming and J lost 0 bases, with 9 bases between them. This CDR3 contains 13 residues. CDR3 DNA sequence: TGCGCCAGCACGTACTCCCTGAACACTGAAGCTTTCTTT. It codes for CASTYSLNTEAFF.

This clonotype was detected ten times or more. CDR3 DNA sequence: TGCGCCAGCAGCCCCCCGGGAAGTCCCGGAGATACGCAGTATTTT. As protein: CASSPPGSPGDTQYF. This chain joins TRBV5-1 and TRBJ2-3, with D maybe TRBD2 (5 bases). Germline assignment: CDR1 SGHRS and CDR2 YFSETQ. Deletions cut 4 bases from V and 5 bases from J, with 17 bases between. The CDR3 extends over 15 amino acids.